This T cell receptor (beta chain) was sequenced during a study of cytomegalovirus exposure and HLA in healthy donors. Overall study context: The approximately 110 validation repertoires used a platform that matched the one used for the approximately 690 first-cohort repertoires, as a later analysis reported. Study observations and caveats: Altogether, 150 to 200 TCR beta chains were recorded as cytomegalovirus-associated. Under in vitro conditions, three CMV-associated chains were confirmed as specific for CMV antigens.

Produced via immunoSEQ multiplex PCR; TCRdb's table is partial and in-frame only. The table includes 150,000 to 200,000 clones, more than 75% detected once. Between the trimmed V and J ends, which lost 1 base and 0 bases, there was a span of 7 bases. CDR3 length equals 14 residues. Germline V CDR1 and CDR2: SGHVS, FNYEAQ. As to this clone: Its antigen is not identified.

This sequence was found in a young man in good health and CMV-seronegative. The sequencing input was PBMCs. The rearrangement joins TRBV7-6 to TRBJ2-7; tentatively, D is TRBD2 (5 bases). CDR3 sequence: CASSLGGGSYEQYF. The CDR3 coding sequence is TGTGCCAGCAGCTTAGGTGGAGGCTCCTACGAGCAGTACTTC.